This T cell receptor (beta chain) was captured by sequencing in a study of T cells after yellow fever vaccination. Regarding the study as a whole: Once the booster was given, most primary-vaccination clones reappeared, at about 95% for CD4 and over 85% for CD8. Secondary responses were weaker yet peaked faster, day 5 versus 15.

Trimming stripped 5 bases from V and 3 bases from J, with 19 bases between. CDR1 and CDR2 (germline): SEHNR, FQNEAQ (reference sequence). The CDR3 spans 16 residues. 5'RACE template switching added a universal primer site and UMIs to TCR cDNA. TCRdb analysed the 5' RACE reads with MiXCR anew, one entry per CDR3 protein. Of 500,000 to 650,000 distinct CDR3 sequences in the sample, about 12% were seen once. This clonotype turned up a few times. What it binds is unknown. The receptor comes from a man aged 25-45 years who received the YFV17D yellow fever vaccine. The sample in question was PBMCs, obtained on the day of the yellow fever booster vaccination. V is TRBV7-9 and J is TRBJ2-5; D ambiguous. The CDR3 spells CASSPILGRQEETQYF. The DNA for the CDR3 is TGTGCCAGCAGCCCCATCTTAGGCCGCCAGGAAGAGACCCAGTACTTC.